The 17 T cell receptor beta chains reported below all come from one sample, sequenced in a study of identical twins. TCRdb reprocessed the 5' RACE reads with MiXCR, giving one entry per CDR3 protein. The sample records 750,000 to 950,000 distinct CDR3 sequences, 9% to 15% being singletons. The same data also went into a second study, on yellow fever vaccine responses in identical twins.

Sequencing was performed on PBMCs. These receptors originate from a woman younger than 30 in good health.

The chain couples TRBV12-3 or TRBV12-4 to TRBJ1-4; possibly TRBD1 for D (5 bases). V lost 6 bases and J lost 7, with 21 bases in between. The CDR3 loop spans 16 amino acids. The CDR3 sequence: CASRLGKGGTGEKLFF. In nucleotides, the CDR3 is TGTGCCAGCAGGTTGGGCAAGGGCGGGACGGGTGAAAAACTGTTTTTT.

There are a few counts of this clonotype. The gene calls are TRBV7-6 and TRBJ2-1; no firm D call. The V end was cut by 3 bases, the J end by 9 bases, with 15 bases between. In germline, CDR1 is SGHVS, CDR2 FNYEAQ. This CDR3 region has 14 residues. The chain's CDR3 is CASSFEPLGGEQFF. Here the CDR3 DNA reads TGTGCCAGCAGCTTTGAACCCCTAGGCGGTGAGCAGTTCTTC.

The chain links TRBV27 to TRBJ2-7; 10 nucleotides match TRBD2. Germline CDR1 and CDR2: MNHEY and SMNVEV (reference sequence). The trim removed 0 bases at V and 3 bases at J, leaving 5 bases unmatched. This CDR3 is 16 amino acids long. CDR3 residues: CASSLSSGRAGYEQYF. Here the CDR3 DNA reads TGTGCCAGCAGTTTATCAAGCGGGAGGGCCGGCTACGAGCAGTACTTC.

This clonotype was counted a few times. V usage is TRBV29-1 and J usage is TRBJ2-1; D possibly corresponds to TRBD2 (5 bases). The CDR3 is made up of 12 amino acids. Germline values: CDR1 SQVTM, CDR2 ANQGSEA. The V end lost 5 bases, the J end lost 5 bases, and 10 bases lay between the germline ends. This CDR3 is CSVWSGHNEQFF. CDR3 nucleotide sequence: TGCAGCGTTTGGAGCGGCCACAATGAGCAGTTCTTC.

The chain uses TRBV20-1 and TRBJ2-7; D remains unclear. There are 14 residues in the CDR3. Trimming pared 4 bases from V and 6 bases from J, leaving 19 bases between. The V gene's germline CDR1 is DFQATT and CDR2 SNEGSKA (reference sequence). CDR3 region: CSAKNTSLGGEQYV. The DNA for the CDR3 is TGCAGTGCTAAAAATACGTCCCTCGGTGGCGAGCAGTACGTC.

This clonotype was counted a few times. The rearrangement uses TRBV20-1 and TRBJ2-7; 13 bases are shared with TRBD2. Per the germline V gene, CDR1 is DFQATT and CDR2 is SNEGSKA (reference sequence). This CDR3 has 17 amino acids. J was trimmed by 3 bases and V by 5 bases; bases with no gene match: 13. Here the CDR3 reads CSASKGPRTSGGYEQYV. The CDR3 DNA sequence: TGCAGTGCTTCTAAAGGTCCTCGGACTAGCGGGGGCTACGAGCAGTACGTC.

The chain recombines TRBV12-3 or TRBV12-4 with TRBJ1-6; D uncertain. The CDR3 is made up of 15 amino acids. The ends were cut back, 7 bases at V and 5 bases at J, with 15 bases in the middle. CDR3 nucleotide sequence: TGTGCCAGCACCCGGACCGAGAAAAATAATTCACCCCTCCACTTT. Encoded protein: CASTRTEKNNSPLHF.

J is TRBJ1-1 and V is TRBV20-1; D uncertain. Looked up from germline, CDR1 is DFQATT and CDR2 is SNEGSKA (reference sequence). The CDR3 is 15 residues long. Trimming left V 0 bases short and J 0 bases short, with 11 bases between. The CDR3 loop is CSARDPGPLNTEAFF. The CDR3 coding sequence is TGCAGTGCTAGAGACCCAGGACCGTTGAACACTGAAGCTTTCTTT.

This clonotype was detected only a few times. The chain uses TRBV12-3 or TRBV12-4 and TRBJ1-1, with D possibly TRBD1 on 5 matching bases. Trimming removed 2 bases from V and 7 bases from J, with 14 bases in between. The CDR3 spans 14 residues. CDR3 amino acids: CASSLRMGPLEAFF. The CDR3 coding sequence is TGTGCCAGCAGTTTAAGGATGGGACCGCTTGAAGCTTTCTTT.

The chain recombines TRBV27 with TRBJ1-1, with TRBD1 matching 7 bases. Trimming removed 2 bases from V and 1 base from J; junction bases left unmatched: 4. Germline CDR1 and CDR2: MNHEY and SMNVEV (reference sequence). There are 15 residues in the CDR3. The CDR3 protein is CASSLGQAPNTEAFF. For the CDR3, the DNA is TGTGCCAGCAGTTTAGGACAGGCCCCGAACACTGAAGCTTTCTTT.

The rearrangement links TRBV28 to TRBJ1-2, with D tentatively TRBD1 (5 bases). Germline loops: CDR1 MDHEN, CDR2 SYDVKM. Between the trimmed V and J ends, which lost 7 bases and 3 bases, there was a span of 12 bases. The CDR3 consists of 13 residues. CDR3 coding DNA: TGTGCCAGCAAGTTGGGGCTCGACTATGGCTACACCTTC. Translation gives CASKLGLDYGYTF.

At least ten counts were recorded for this clonotype. This sequence joins TRBV4-1 and TRBJ2-1; possibly TRBD1 for D (5 bases). The germline V and J ends were trimmed by 1 base and 4 bases, with 17 bases remaining between them. Germline CDR1 reads MGHRA; CDR2 reads YSYEKL. The CDR3 is 17 amino acids. CDR3 in DNA: TGCGCCAGCAGCCAAGGTGCAGGGCAAGGTCGTTACAATGAGCAGTTCTTC. The encoded protein is CASSQGAGQGRYNEQFF.

This clonotype was recorded at least ten times. V gene TRBV12-3 or TRBV12-4 combines with J gene TRBJ1-4; no firm D call. V was shortened by 1 base and J by 1 base, with 4 bases between the two germline ends. This CDR3 is 14 amino acids long. CDR3 in amino acids: CASSLGQTNEKLFF. CDR3 coding DNA: TGTGCCAGCAGTTTAGGACAAACTAATGAAAAACTGTTTTTT.

The chain employs TRBV12-3 or TRBV12-4 and TRBJ2-5; 8 bases line up with TRBD2. With V trimmed by 3 bases and J by 5 bases, 2 bases remained unmatched. CDR3 size: 13 residues. The chain's CDR3 is CASSFSGTETQYF. In DNA, the CDR3 is TGTGCCAGCAGTTTTAGCGGGACGGAGACCCAGTACTTC.

This clonotype was seen only a few times. This chain uses TRBV12-3 or TRBV12-4 with TRBJ2-5; the match to TRBD2 covers 14 bases. J gave up 5 bases and V 3 bases, and 8 bases lay outside the gene matches. The CDR3 length is 17 residues. CDR3: CASSLGLAGDRGETQYF. As DNA, the CDR3 is TGTGCCAGCAGTTTGGGACTAGCGGGGGACCGAGGGGAGACCCAGTACTTC.

V usage is TRBV5-1 and J usage is TRBJ2-3; D remains unclear. Germline-derived CDR1 and CDR2 are SGHRS and YFSETQ. The germline V and J ends were trimmed by 0 bases and 4 bases, with 9 bases remaining between them. The CDR3 has 14 amino acids. CDR3 sequence: CASSLASSPDTQYF. The CDR3 coding sequence is TGCGCCAGCAGCTTGGCTAGTTCCCCAGATACGCAGTATTTT.

This clonotype was observed a handful of times. The chain combines TRBV7-2 with TRBJ2-3; D gene ambiguous. The CDR3 is made up of 15 amino acids. The ends were cut back, 0 bases at V and 2 bases at J, with 9 bases in the middle. The germline CDR1 and CDR2 sequences are SGHTA and FQGNSA. This CDR3 is CASSLALGYTDTQYF. The CDR3, as DNA: TGTGCCAGCAGCTTAGCGCTGGGCTACACAGATACGCAGTATTTT.